This record covers a single T cell receptor (beta chain). Its antigen is still unknown. No base quality values were provided; no much bigger clone lies one nucleotide off. These data originate in a study of blood T cell repertoires in COVID-19 (dated by TCRdb to the early 2020s). Notes on the research overall: Samples from collaborators originated in the United States, Italy and Spain and spanned both the acute and convalescent phases of COVID-19. The prospective study material was composed of cDNA or gDNA derived from T cells, B-cell-depleted T cells, or PBMCs. Subjects who had been exposed to COVID-19, were actively infected with it, or had recovered from it provided the deeply sampled blood TCRbeta repertoires that made up the dataset. A freely available public database, intended as a resource for researchers studying the immune response to SARS-CoV-2, is where the repertoires were released. Samples were obtained from the ongoing ImmuneRACE study (first 160 participants) and from some 1,200 subjects provided by 6 global collaborators. A de-identified subject ID, COVID-19 status, age in years and sex were almost always included in the sample metadata. Where available, HLA class I and class II types were obtained from metadata supplied by the sample provider rather than from assay-based typing. General findings and caveats noted by the study authors: The quantity of clinical and demographic metadata differed by source and by participant and was supplied without curation.

The immunoSEQ Assay, a bias-controlled multiplex PCR, was used to amplify TCRbeta CDR3 regions from genomic DNA. As for the original processing: The number of nucleated cells in each sample was estimated from the amplification of reference gene primers within the assay. To quantify the absolute abundance of each unique TCRbeta CDR3 rearrangement, sequence reads were collapsed and filtered. For each sample, productive Simpson clonality was calculated as the square root of Simpson's diversity index over productive rearrangements. As stored in TCRdb, this immuneACCESS dataset retains in-frame rearrangements with V and J assigned. A fraction of the clones does not appear; measured against another copy, unresolved V genes explain less than half of the discrepancy, and the remainder lacks a known reason. V and J calls and clone size are those listed in that table; D and trimming were worked out from the DNA. For this sample the table gives 150,000 to 200,000 clones, of which roughly 77% were detected only once. In total, the top ten clones hold approximately 7% of the sample.

Whole blood was collected in K2EDTA tubes by collaborating institutions according to the institutions' own protocols. For TCRbeta analysis, collaborators shipped samples as frozen whole blood, isolated PBMCs, or DNA extracted from either of those sample types. Sequences were obtained from peripheral blood. The TCR originated in a man in his 70s with active or convalescent COVID-19.

This receptor has the CDR3 CASSLRQTSDGEQYF. At the DNA level, the sequence is TGTGCCAGCAGCCTACGGCAGACTAGCGACGGCGAGCAGTACTTC. Rearrangement joined TRBV9 to TRBJ2-7; the central 8 bases match TRBD2. The germline V gene encodes CDR1 SGDLS and CDR2 YYNGEE. Trimming accounts for 4 bases at V and 6 bases at J, while the number of junction bases matched to no gene is 12. The CDR3 covers 15 residues, taking in both the cysteine and the phenylalanine. Only CDR3 DNA remains: 45 bases, in frame from the first base.